This note documents a single T cell receptor beta chain sequence. The data were taken from a study of technical replicates of blood from several donors. Sequenced by immunoSEQ multiplex PCR; TCRdb stores in-frame clones only, minus some. The sample holds approximately 85,000 clones; under 95% are singletons and the top ten take about 0.27%. Germline V gene sequence: CDR1 MNHEY, CDR2 SMNVEV (reference sequence). Trimming left V 3 bases short and J 0 bases short, with 6 bases between. This CDR3 has 15 amino acids. Sequencing was done on a sample of T cells isolated from PBMCs. This clonotype originated in a human donor in good health. The chain employs TRBV27 and TRBJ2-6; D is unresolved. CDR3 protein: CASSLSVSGANVLTF. DNA of the CDR3: TGTGCCAGCAGTTTGAGCGTCTCTGGGGCCAACGTCCTGACTTTC.